The 29 T cell receptor beta chains below come from one sample, sequenced in a study of cytomegalovirus exposure and HLA in healthy donors. A multiplex PCR was run with 60 Vbeta primers and 13 Jbeta primers. The data were produced by immunoSEQ multiplex PCR, yet TCRdb's version contains in-frame clones alone and is incomplete. The data hold under 150,000 clones, with approximately 69% observed a single time. Sequenced sample: PBMCs. Every receptor here comes from a woman aged 40 to 50 in good health and CMV-seropositive.

The genes are TRBV5-1 and TRBJ2-1; D is perhaps TRBD1 (6 bases). Trimming cost V 4 bases and J 0 bases, with 11 bases left between them. The CDR3 extends over 15 amino acids. CDR1 SGHRS and CDR2 YFSETQ come from the germline V gene. For the CDR3, the DNA is TGCGCCAGCAGCGTCGAAGGGGGCTCCTACAATGAGCAGTTCTTC. As protein: CASSVEGGSYNEQFF.

This sequence joins TRBV7-2 and TRBJ1-5; 7 positions agree with TRBD1. With V trimmed by 5 bases and J by 8 bases, 6 bases remained unmatched. Germline-derived CDR1 and CDR2 are SGHTA and FQGNSA. This CDR3 contains 13 residues. CDR3 loop: CASSGDRAEPQHF. The CDR3, as DNA: TGTGCCAGCAGCGGCGACAGGGCGGAGCCCCAGCATTTT.

CDR3 nucleotides: TGCGCCAGCAGCCAGGGAACAGGGGGAGGGTACGAGCAGTACTTC. As protein: CASSQGTGGGYEQYF. This chain joins TRBV5-1 and TRBJ2-7; D perhaps matches TRBD1 (8 bases). CDR3 size: 15 residues. CDR1 and CDR2 from the germline V gene are SGHRS and YFSETQ. Trimming took off 4 bases at V and 4 bases at J, with 18 bases between the two ends.

The rearrangement joins TRBV7-3 to TRBJ2-2; 10 bases map to TRBD1. Germline V gene lookup returns CDR1 SGHTA and CDR2 FQGTGA. The CDR3 runs 12 residues. Trimming cost V 8 bases and J 6 bases; bases outside gene matches: 0. The CDR3 nucleotides are TGTGCCAGCGGGACAGGGGCCGGGGAGCTGTTTTTT. Translating it yields CASGTGAGELFF.

Only a few counts were recorded for this clone. V usage is TRBV5-1 and J usage is TRBJ2-5; possible D gene TRBD1, 6 bases. Looked up from germline, CDR1 is SGHRS and CDR2 is YFSETQ. V lost 2 bases and J lost 0, with 8 bases in between. The CDR3 totals 14 residues. The CDR3 here is CASSFQGHQETQYF. Here the CDR3 DNA reads TGCGCCAGCAGCTTCCAGGGGCACCAAGAGACCCAGTACTTC. The full variable domain, completed using reference TRBV5-1 and TRBJ2-5, is KAGVTQTPRYLIKTRGQQVTLSCSPISGHRSVSWYQQTPGQGLQFLFEYFSETQRNKGNFPGRFSGRQFSNSRSEMNVSTLELGDSALYLCASSFQGHQETQYFGPGTRLLVL.

J is TRBJ2-2 and V is TRBV5-1; the D gene is possibly TRBD2 (6 bases). Trimming cost V 0 bases and J 1 base, with 10 bases left between them. The CDR3 extends over 16 amino acids. The germline V gene encodes CDR1 SGHRS and CDR2 YFSETQ. This CDR3 is CASSLAGGLNTGELFF. Written as DNA, the CDR3 is TGCGCCAGCAGCTTGGCCGGGGGACTGAACACCGGGGAGCTGTTTTTT.

This clone was seen just once. This rearrangement joins TRBV4-3 to TRBJ1-2; a possible D gene is TRBD1 (6 bases). The CDR3 has 17 amino acids. The germline CDR1 and CDR2 sequences are LGHNA and YSLEER. V lost 1 base and J 7 bases, leaving 22 bases between the germline ends. Written as DNA, the CDR3 is TGCGCCAGCAGCCAAGGCTTCGCGGGGGGGCGATGGAGTGGCTACACCTTC. Amino acids: CASSQGFAGGRWSGYTF.

The J gene is TRBJ2-5, the V gene TRBV19, with 7 bases that match TRBD2. V gave up 6 bases and J gave up 4 bases; unmatched junction bases: 11. Germline assignment: CDR1 LNHDA and CDR2 SQIVND (reference sequence). This CDR3 is 15 amino acids long. CDR3 region: CASSLAAHRGETQYF. DNA of the CDR3: TGTGCCAGTAGCCTAGCGGCCCACCGGGGAGAGACCCAGTACTTC.

This chain joins TRBV6-1 and TRBJ1-2, with 9 bases fitting TRBD1. This CDR3 contains 12 residues. Trimming at V came to 7 bases and at J to 6 bases, leaving 3 bases not matched to a gene. Germline V gene lookup returns CDR1 MNHNS and CDR2 SASEGT. DNA of the CDR3: TGTGCCAGCACCCGACAGGGGGATGGCTACACCTTC. This sequence encodes CASTRQGDGYTF.

This clone was picked up a small number of times. The chain recombines TRBV19 with TRBJ1-3, with 7 bases matching TRBD1. The V segment lost 2 bases and the J segment 4 bases; nucleotides outside the gene matches: 5. In germline, CDR1 is LNHDA, CDR2 SQIVND (reference sequence). The CDR3 spans 15 residues. This chain's CDR3 is CASSILTGPGNTIYF. The CDR3 DNA reads as TGTGCCAGTAGTATACTGACAGGGCCCGGAAACACCATATATTTT.

V and J are TRBV10-3 and TRBJ2-1, with 8 bases lining up with TRBD2. The CDR3 contains 14 residues. V lost 8 bases to trimming and J lost 6 bases; unmatched junction nucleotides: 9. The germline V gene encodes CDR1 ENHRY and CDR2 SYGVKD. CDR3 protein: CAISRTSSSNEQFF. The CDR3 coding sequence is TGTGCCATCTCCCGGACTAGCTCGTCCAATGAGCAGTTCTTC.

This clone was counted a few times. The sample has other DNA sequences that encode this CDR3 too. The chain combines TRBV5-5 with TRBJ2-1, with unresolved D. The CDR3 contains 12 residues. Germline V gives CDR1 SGHKS, CDR2 YYEKEE (reference sequence). V dropped 0 bases and J dropped 7 bases, with 5 bases sitting between them. The CDR3 DNA sequence: TGTGCCAGCAGCTTGGCAGGAAATGAGCAGTTCTTC. Translation gives CASSLAGNEQFF. Full variable domain (outside the CDR3, taken from reference TRBV5-5 and TRBJ2-1): DAGVTQSPTHLIKTRGQQVTLRCSPISGHKSVSWYQQVLGQGPQFIFQYYEKEERGRGNFPDRFSARQFPNYSSELNVNALLLGDSALYLCASSLAGNEQFFGPGTRLTVL.

The chain joins TRBV27 to TRBJ2-1, with 13 bases that match TRBD2. With V trimmed by 5 bases and J by 7 bases, 5 bases remained unmatched. This CDR3 is built from 15 residues. Germline loops: CDR1 MNHEY, CDR2 SMNVEV (reference sequence). In DNA form, the CDR3 reads TGTGCCAGCAGTGTACTAGCGGGAGGGGGGAATGAGCAGTTCTTC. It yields the protein CASSVLAGGGNEQFF.

The rearrangement links TRBV5-1 to TRBJ2-7, with 9 bases fitting TRBD2. Trimming cost V 5 bases and J 2 bases; bases outside gene matches: 8. Germline-derived CDR1 and CDR2 are SGHRS and YFSETQ. The CDR3 covers 15 residues. CDR3 sequence reads: CASRPETSGAYEQYF. The CDR3 bases are TGCGCCAGCAGGCCAGAGACTAGCGGCGCCTACGAGCAGTACTTC.

This clone was seen more than once but under ten times. The chain couples TRBV7-2 to TRBJ2-2; unclear D gene. Germline loops: CDR1 SGHTA, CDR2 FQGNSA. Trimming took 5 bases from V and 2 from J, leaving 6 bases between them. CDR3 length equals 13 residues. This chain's CDR3 is CASSPRNTGELFF. The CDR3 DNA reads as TGTGCCAGCAGCCCCCGTAACACCGGGGAGCTGTTTTTT.

This chain links TRBV28 with TRBJ2-3; D ambiguous. The CDR3 length is 13 residues. Trimming shortened V by 2 bases and J by 3 bases, and 6 bases separated the two germline ends. Germline V gives CDR1 MDHEN, CDR2 SYDVKM. CDR3 DNA sequence: TGTGCCAGCAGTTTAGTCCAGACAGATACGCAGTATTTT. It codes for CASSLVQTDTQYF.

The chain employs TRBV13 and TRBJ2-6, with TRBD1 matching 7 bases. V lost 3 bases and J lost 0; bases outside the gene matches: 8. Looked up from germline, CDR1 is PRHDT and CDR2 is FYEKMQ (reference sequence). The CDR3 runs to 18 residues. The CDR3 DNA reads as TGTGCCAGCAGCTTTGACAGGGTCACCAGCTCTGGGGCCAACGTCCTGACTTTC. Protein sequence: CASSFDRVTSSGANVLTF.

The gene calls are TRBV11-3 and TRBJ2-4, with 14 bases identical to TRBD2. Germline values: CDR1 SGHNT, CDR2 YENEEA. With V trimmed by 6 bases and J by 8 bases, 9 bases remained unmatched. The CDR3 has 16 residues. The CDR3 DNA follows: TGTGCCAGCAGGCCTCCCGGGACTAGCGGGAGTGACATTCAGTACTTC. Translation: CASRPPGTSGSDIQYF.

This clone appeared once. The CDR3 loop reads CASSPGGRYSGNTIYF. The CDR3 bases are TGTGCCAGCAGCCCGGGGGGCCGATACTCTGGAAACACCATATATTTT. The rearrangement links TRBV5-4 to TRBJ1-3; possible D gene TRBD1, 6 bases. Germline-derived CDR1 and CDR2 are SGHNT and YYREEE (reference sequence). The V end lost 4 bases, the J end lost 0 bases, and 14 bases lay between the germline ends. The CDR3 contains 16 residues.

This clone appeared a few times. The chain combines TRBV30 with TRBJ2-1, with 13 positions matching TRBD2. This CDR3 contains 19 residues. The ends lost 4 bases at V and 0 bases at J; junction bases unmatched: 12. Germline CDR1 GTSNPN, CDR2 SVGIG (reference sequence). CDR3 in amino acids: CAWKRLAGGYTASYNEQFF. CDR3 DNA sequence: TGTGCCTGGAAACGACTAGCGGGGGGATACACTGCCTCCTACAATGAGCAGTTCTTC.

The V gene is TRBV5-4, the J gene TRBJ1-4, with D tentatively TRBD1 (6 bases). V was cut by 5 bases and J by 5 bases, with 16 bases left in between. Germline V CDR1 and CDR2: SGHNT, YYREEE (reference sequence). The CDR3 is 15 residues long. CDR3 loop: CASSSQGRGNEKLFF. CDR3 coding DNA: TGTGCCAGCAGTTCTCAGGGCAGGGGAAATGAAAAACTGTTTTTT.

The gene calls are TRBV2 and TRBJ1-4; 10 bases map to TRBD1. The CDR3 contains 17 residues. In germline, CDR1 is SNHLY, CDR2 FYNNEI. V dropped 7 bases and J dropped 8; count of bases not matched to a gene: 16. The CDR3 reads CASTIPRQGARGEKLFF. The CDR3 bases are TGTGCCAGCACGATCCCGCGACAGGGGGCCCGAGGGGAAAAACTGTTTTTT.

V and J are TRBV9 and TRBJ2-1; TRBD1 matches at 11 bases. J lost 6 bases, V lost 0 bases, and 2 bases had no gene match. CDR3 length equals 15 residues. Per the germline V gene, CDR1 is SGDLS and CDR2 is YYNGEE. CDR3 nucleotides: TGTGCCAGCAGCGTAGAAGGGACAGGGGGCAATGAGCAGTTCTTC. Its protein is CASSVEGTGGNEQFF.

The chain links TRBV6-1 to TRBJ2-7; 7 bases match TRBD2. Trimming cost V 6 bases and J 2 bases; bases outside gene matches: 4. Germline V gene data show CDR1 as MNHNS and CDR2 as SASEGT. The CDR3 consists of 13 residues. CDR3 protein: CASRRESPYEQYF. The DNA for the CDR3 is TGTGCCAGCAGGCGGGAGAGCCCCTACGAGCAGTACTTC.

This chain links TRBV19 with TRBJ1-1, with D perhaps TRBD1 (5 bases). V lost 7 bases, J lost 2 bases, and 20 bases lay in between. Germline assignment: CDR1 LNHDA and CDR2 SQIVND (reference sequence). The CDR3 is 16 residues long. The CDR3 is CASINWQGVPNTEAFF. The CDR3 nucleotides are TGTGCCAGTATTAACTGGCAGGGTGTACCTAACACTGAAGCTTTCTTT.

This clone was recorded a few times. The chain is built from TRBV5-1 and TRBJ2-5; a possible D gene is TRBD1 (5 bases). From germline, CDR1 is SGHRS and CDR2 YFSETQ. The CDR3 runs 16 residues. The V gene lost 0 bases and the J gene lost 5 bases, with 17 bases spanning the gap. The CDR3 spells CASSLAGGGPGETQYF. CDR3 DNA sequence: TGCGCCAGCAGCTTGGCCGGTGGTGGACCAGGGGAGACCCAGTACTTC.

CDR3 coding DNA: TGTGCCAGCAGCCCTCCGGGACAGGTCGAAGGCTACACCTTC. Translated: CASSPPGQVEGYTF. The chain uses TRBV11-2 and TRBJ1-2; 8 positions agree with TRBD1. The germline CDR1 and CDR2 sequences are SGHAT and FQNNGV. The trim removed 5 bases at V and 8 bases at J, leaving 10 bases unmatched. The CDR3 runs 14 residues.

The chain recombines TRBV29-1 with TRBJ2-7; 7 bases are a match to TRBD2. Germline assignment: CDR1 SQVTM and CDR2 ANQGSEA. With 0 bases clipped from V and 2 bases from J, the junction kept 13 bases outside the gene matches. CDR3 length: 17 amino acids. CDR3 bases: TGCAGCGTTGAAGATTTTTACAGGCTAGCGGATGCCTACGAGCAGTACTTC. Translation gives CSVEDFYRLADAYEQYF.

This clone was counted between two and nine times. The J gene is TRBJ1-1, the V gene TRBV5-1; 7 nucleotides line up with TRBD1. Germline CDR1 reads SGHRS; CDR2 reads YFSETQ. The CDR3 length is 16 residues. The junction had 7 bases not matched to a gene; V was cut back by 0 bases and J by 2 bases. CDR3 in DNA: TGCGCCAGCAGCTTGGCTTTCCAGGGGGGCAACACTGAAGCTTTCTTT. This codes for CASSLAFQGGNTEAFF.